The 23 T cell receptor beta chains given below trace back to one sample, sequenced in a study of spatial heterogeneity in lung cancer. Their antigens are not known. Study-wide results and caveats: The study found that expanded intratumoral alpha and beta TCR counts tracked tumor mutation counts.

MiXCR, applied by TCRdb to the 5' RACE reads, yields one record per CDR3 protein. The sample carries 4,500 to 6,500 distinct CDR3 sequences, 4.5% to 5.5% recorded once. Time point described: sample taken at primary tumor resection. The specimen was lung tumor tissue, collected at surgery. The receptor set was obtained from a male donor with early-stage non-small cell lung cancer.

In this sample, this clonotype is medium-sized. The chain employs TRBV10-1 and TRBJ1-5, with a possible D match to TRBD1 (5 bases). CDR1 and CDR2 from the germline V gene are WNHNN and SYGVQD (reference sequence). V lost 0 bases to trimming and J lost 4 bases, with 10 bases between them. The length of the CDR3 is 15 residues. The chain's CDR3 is CASSESGRVNQPQHF. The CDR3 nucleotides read TGCGCCAGCAGTGAGTCGGGCAGGGTAAATCAGCCCCAGCATTTT.

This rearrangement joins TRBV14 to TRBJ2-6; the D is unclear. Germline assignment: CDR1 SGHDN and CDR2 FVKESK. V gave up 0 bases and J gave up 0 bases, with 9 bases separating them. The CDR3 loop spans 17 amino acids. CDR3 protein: CASSQDNGYSGANVLTF. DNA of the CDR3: TGTGCCAGCAGCCAAGATAACGGGTACTCTGGGGCCAACGTCCTGACTTTC.

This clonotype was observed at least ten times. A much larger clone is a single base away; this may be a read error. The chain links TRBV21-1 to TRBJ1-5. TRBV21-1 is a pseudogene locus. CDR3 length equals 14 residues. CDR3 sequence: CASNKAGSNQPQHF. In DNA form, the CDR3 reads TGTGCCAGCAACAAAGCGGGTAGCAATCAGCCCCAGCATTTT.

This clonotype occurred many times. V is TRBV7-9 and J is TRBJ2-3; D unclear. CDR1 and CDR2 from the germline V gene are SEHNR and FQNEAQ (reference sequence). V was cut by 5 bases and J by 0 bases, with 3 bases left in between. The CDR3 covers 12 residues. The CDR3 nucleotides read TGTGCCAGCAGCCCTAGCACAGATACGCAGTATTTT. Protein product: CASSPSTDTQYF.

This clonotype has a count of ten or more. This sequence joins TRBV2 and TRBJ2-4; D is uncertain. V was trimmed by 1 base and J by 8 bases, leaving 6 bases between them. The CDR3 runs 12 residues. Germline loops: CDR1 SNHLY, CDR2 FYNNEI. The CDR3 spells CASSEERDIQYF. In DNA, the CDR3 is TGTGCCAGCAGTGAAGAAAGGGACATTCAGTACTTC.

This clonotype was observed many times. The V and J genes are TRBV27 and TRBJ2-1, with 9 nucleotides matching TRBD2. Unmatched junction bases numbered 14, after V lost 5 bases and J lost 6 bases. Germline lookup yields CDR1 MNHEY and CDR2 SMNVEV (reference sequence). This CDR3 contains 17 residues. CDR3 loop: CASSPLSGGMGFNEQFF. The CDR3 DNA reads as TGTGCCAGCAGTCCCCTTAGCGGGGGAATGGGTTTCAATGAGCAGTTCTTC.

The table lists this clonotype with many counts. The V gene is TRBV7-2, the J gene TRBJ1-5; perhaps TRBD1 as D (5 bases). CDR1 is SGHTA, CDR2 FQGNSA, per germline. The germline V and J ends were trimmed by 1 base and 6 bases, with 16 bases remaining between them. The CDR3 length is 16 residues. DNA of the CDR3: TGTGCCAGCAGCTTAGAAAGGAGGGGTTTAGGTCAGCCCCAGCATTTT. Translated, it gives CASSLERRGLGQPQHF.

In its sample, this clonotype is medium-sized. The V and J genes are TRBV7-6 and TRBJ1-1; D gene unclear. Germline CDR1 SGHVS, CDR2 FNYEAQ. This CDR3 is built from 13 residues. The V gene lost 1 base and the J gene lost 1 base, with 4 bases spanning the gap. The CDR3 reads CASSLDENTEAFF. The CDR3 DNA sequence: TGTGCCAGCAGCTTAGACGAGAACACTGAAGCTTTCTTT.

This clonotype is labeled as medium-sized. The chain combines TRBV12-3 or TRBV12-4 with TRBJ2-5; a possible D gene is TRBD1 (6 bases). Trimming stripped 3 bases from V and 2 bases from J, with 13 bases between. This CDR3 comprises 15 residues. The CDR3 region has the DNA TGTGCCAGCAGTTTTCCCAAACAGGGACAAGAGACCCAGTACTTC. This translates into CASSFPKQGQETQYF.

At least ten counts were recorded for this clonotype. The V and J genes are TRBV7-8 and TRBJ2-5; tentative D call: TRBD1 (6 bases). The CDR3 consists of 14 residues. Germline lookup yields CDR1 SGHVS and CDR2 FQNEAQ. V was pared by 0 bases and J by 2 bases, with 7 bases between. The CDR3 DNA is TGTGCCAGCAGCTTAGCGGACAGACAAGAGACCCAGTACTTC. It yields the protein CASSLADRQETQYF.

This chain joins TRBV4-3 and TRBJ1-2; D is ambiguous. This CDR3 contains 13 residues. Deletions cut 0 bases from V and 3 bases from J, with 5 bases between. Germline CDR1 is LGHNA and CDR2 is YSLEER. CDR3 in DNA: TGCGCCAGCAGCCAAGAGTCCTACTATGGCTACACCTTC. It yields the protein CASSQESYYGYTF.

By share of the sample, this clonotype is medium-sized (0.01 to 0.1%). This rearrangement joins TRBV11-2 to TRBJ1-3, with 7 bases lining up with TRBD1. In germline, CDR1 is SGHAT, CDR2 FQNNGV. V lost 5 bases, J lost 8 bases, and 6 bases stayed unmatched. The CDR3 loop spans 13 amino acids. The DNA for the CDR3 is TGTGCCAGCAGCGTAACAGGGGCGGACACCATATATTTT. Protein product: CASSVTGADTIYF.

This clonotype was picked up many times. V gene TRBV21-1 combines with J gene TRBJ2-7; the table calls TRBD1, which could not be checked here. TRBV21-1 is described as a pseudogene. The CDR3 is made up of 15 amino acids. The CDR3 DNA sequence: TGTGCCAGCAGCAAGTCGGACAGGGCCACCTACGAGCAGTACTTC. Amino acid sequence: CASSKSDRATYEQYF.

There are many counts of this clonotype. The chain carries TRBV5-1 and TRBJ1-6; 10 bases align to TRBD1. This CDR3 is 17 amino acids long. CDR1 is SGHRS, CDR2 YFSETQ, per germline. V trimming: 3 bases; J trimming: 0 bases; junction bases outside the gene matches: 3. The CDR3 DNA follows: TGCGCCAGCAGCTCCAGACAGGGGGCCTCCTATAATTCACCCCTCCACTTT. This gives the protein CASSSRQGASYNSPLHF.

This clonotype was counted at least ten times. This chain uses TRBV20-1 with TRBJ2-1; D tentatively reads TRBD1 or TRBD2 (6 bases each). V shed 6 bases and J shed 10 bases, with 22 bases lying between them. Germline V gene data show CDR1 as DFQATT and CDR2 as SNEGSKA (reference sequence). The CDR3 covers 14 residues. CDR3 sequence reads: CSAFRDTGGPEQFF. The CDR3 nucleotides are TGCAGTGCGTTCCGGGACACCGGGGGACCCGAGCAGTTCTTC.

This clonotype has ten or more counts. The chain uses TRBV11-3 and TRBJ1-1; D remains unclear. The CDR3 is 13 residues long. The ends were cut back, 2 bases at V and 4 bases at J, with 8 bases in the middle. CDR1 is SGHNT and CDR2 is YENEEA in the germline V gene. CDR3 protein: CASSLSLSTEAFF. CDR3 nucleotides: TGTGCCAGCAGCTTATCTCTAAGCACTGAAGCTTTCTTT.

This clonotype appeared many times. CDR3: CASSFVPGELFF. The CDR3 bases are TGCGCCAGCAGCTTCGTCCCCGGGGAGCTGTTTTTT. The chain employs TRBV5-1 and TRBJ2-2; unclear D gene. This CDR3 is built from 12 residues. From germline, CDR1 is SGHRS and CDR2 YFSETQ. The germline V and J ends were trimmed by 2 bases and 6 bases, with 5 bases remaining between them.

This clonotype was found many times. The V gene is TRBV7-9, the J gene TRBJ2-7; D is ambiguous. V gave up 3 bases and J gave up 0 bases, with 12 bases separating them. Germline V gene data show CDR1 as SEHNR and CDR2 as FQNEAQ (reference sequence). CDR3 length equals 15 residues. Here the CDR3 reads CASSLVQSSSYEQYF. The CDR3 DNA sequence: TGTGCCAGCAGCTTGGTTCAGAGCTCCTCCTACGAGCAGTACTTC.

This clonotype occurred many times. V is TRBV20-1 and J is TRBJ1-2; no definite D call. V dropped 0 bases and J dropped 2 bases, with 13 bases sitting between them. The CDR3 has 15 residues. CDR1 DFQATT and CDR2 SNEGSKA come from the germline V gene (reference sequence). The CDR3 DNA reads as TGCAGTGCTAGAGACCCGACGTATGCGAACTATGGCTACACCTTC. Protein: CSARDPTYANYGYTF.

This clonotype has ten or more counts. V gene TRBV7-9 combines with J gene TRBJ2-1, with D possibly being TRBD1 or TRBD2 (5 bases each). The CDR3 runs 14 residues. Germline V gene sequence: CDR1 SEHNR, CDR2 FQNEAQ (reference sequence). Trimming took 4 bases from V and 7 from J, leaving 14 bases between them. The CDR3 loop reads CASSSYLGGNEQFF. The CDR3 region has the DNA TGTGCCAGCAGCTCCTACCTTGGGGGAAATGAGCAGTTCTTC.

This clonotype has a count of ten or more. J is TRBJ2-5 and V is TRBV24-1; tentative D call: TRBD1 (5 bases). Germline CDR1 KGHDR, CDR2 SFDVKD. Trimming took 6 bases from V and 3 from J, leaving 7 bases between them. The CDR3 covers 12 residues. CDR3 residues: CATSSREETQYF. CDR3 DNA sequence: TGTGCCACCAGTTCCAGGGAAGAGACCCAGTACTTC.

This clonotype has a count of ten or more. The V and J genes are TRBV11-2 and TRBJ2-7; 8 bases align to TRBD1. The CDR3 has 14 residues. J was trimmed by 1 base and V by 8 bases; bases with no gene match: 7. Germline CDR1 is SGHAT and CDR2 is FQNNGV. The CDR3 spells CASSWDRSSYEQYF. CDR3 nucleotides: TGTGCCAGCTCCTGGGACAGGAGTTCCTACGAGCAGTACTTC.

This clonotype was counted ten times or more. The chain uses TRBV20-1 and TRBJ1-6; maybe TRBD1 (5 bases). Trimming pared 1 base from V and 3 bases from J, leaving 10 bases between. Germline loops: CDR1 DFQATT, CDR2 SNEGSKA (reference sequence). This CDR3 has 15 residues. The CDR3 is CSARARGDYNSPLHF. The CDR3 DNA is TGCAGTGCTAGAGCGAGGGGCGACTATAATTCACCCCTCCACTTT.